Described below is a single T cell receptor beta chain sequence and its context. Its antigen is currently not known. Being one base from a much bigger clone, this may be a read error. The instrument given in TCRdb is Illumina HiSeq 2000. Multiplex PCR amplification was used to generate the TCR beta chain libraries. The amplified TCR beta chain products were analyzed by high-throughput sequencing. TCRdb cleaned the public reads at Q25 with fastp, built clones with MiXCR and kept in-frame beta chains. Identical CDR3 protein sequences are pooled into one entry, listed with their most common genes and DNA. Here the sample has around 250,000 distinct CDR3 sequences; less than 40% occur a single time. The ten largest clones capture about 3.9% of the sample. Lymph node samples came from the axillary draining lymph nodes of breast cancer patients. The record originates from a study of breast tumors, draining lymph nodes, adjacent tissues (dated by TCRdb to the mid-2010s). The study in broad terms: The study compared TCR beta repertoires across tumor, adjacent nontumor tissue and axillary lymph nodes from breast cancer patients. The study was designed to assess the relationships and possible T-cell exchange between tumor, surrounding tissue and draining lymph node repertoires in human breast cancer.

Taken from the germline V gene (reference sequence), the CDR1 and CDR2 loops are DFQATT and SNEGSKA. The V end gives up 1 base and the J end 4 bases, leaving 3 bases in the junction not matched to a gene. Counted from cysteine to phenylalanine, this CDR3 has 15 amino acids. Only the CDR3 DNA stays, 45 bases, in frame from base 1. Overall study results and their limits: The similarity between tumor and nontumor tissue repertoires was significantly greater in luminal-like breast cancer than in basal-like breast cancer. Tumors showed preferential V and J gene usage, and their T-cell repertoire diversity fell below that of lymph nodes yet above that of nontumor tissue. The data were judged consistent with most tumor T cells deriving from the lymph node and then expanding within tumor tissue. The conclusion that tumor T cells originate in lymph nodes was framed as consistent with a hypothesis rather than directly demonstrated.

Here the chain combines TRBV20-1 and TRBJ2-2; 10 bases in between match TRBD2. This TCR was sampled from a female donor with breast cancer. Some clones in this sample may be carry-over from other donors' samples. What was sequenced was axillary lymph node tissue. The CDR3 sequence is CSARVPSGSTGELFF. The DNA sequence is given as TGCAGTGCTAGAGTTCCTAGCGGGAGCACCGGGGAGCTGTTTTTT.